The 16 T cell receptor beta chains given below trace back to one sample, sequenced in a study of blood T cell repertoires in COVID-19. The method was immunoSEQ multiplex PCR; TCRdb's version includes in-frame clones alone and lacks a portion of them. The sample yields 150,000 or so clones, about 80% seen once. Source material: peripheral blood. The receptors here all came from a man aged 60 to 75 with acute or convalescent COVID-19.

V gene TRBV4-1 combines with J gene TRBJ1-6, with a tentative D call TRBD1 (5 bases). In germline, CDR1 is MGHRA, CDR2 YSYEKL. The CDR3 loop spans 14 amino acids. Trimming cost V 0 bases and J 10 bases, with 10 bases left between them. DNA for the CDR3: TGCGCCAGCAGCCAAGACCAGGGCGGCTCACCCCTCCACTTT. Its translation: CASSQDQGGSPLHF.

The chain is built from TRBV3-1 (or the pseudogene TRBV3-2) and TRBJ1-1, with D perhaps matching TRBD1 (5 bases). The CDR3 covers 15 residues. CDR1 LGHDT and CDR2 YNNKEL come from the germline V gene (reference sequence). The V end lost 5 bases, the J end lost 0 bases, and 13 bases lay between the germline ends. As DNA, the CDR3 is TGTGCCAGCAGCTCCGGGCAGGGCCTGAACACTGAAGCTTTCTTT. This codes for CASSSGQGLNTEAFF.

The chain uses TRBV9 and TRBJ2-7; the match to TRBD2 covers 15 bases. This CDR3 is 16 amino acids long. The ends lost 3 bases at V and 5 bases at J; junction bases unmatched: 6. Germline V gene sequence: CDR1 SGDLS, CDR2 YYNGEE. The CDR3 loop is CASSAGTSGRLNEQYF. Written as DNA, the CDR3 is TGTGCCAGCAGCGCCGGGACTAGCGGGAGGCTTAACGAGCAGTACTTC.

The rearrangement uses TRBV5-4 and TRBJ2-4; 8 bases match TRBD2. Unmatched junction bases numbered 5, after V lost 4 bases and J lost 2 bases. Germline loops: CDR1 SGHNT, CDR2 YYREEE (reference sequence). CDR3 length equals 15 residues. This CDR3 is CASSPGGFSKNIQYF. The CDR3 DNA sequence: TGTGCCAGCAGCCCGGGGGGGTTCTCCAAAAACATTCAGTACTTC.

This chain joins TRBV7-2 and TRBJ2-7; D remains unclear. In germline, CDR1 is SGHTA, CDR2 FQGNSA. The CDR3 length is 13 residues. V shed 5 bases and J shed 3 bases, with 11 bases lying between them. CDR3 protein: CASSLPPSYEQYF. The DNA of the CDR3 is TGTGCCAGCAGCCTCCCGCCCAGCTACGAGCAGTACTTC. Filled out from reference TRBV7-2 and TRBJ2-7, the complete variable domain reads GAGVSQSPSNKVTEKGKDVELRCDPISGHTALYWYRQSLGQGLEFLIYFQGNSAPDKSGLPSDRFSAERTGGSVSTLTIQRTQQEDSAVYLCASSLPPSYEQYFGPGTRLTVT.

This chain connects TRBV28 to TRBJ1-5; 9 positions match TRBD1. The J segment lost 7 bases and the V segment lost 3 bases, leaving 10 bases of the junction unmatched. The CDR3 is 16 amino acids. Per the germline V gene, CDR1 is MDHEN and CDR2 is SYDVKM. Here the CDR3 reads CASSLGLDRGGQPQHF. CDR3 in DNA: TGTGCCAGCAGTTTGGGACTTGACAGGGGGGGCCAGCCCCAGCATTTT.

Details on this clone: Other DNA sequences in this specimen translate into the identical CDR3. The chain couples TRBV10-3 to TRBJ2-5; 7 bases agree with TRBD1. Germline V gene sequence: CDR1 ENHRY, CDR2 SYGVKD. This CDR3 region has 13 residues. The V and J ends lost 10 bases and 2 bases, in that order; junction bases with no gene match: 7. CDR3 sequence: CATRTGEQETQYF. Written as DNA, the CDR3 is TGTGCCACCCGAACAGGGGAACAAGAGACCCAGTACTTC.

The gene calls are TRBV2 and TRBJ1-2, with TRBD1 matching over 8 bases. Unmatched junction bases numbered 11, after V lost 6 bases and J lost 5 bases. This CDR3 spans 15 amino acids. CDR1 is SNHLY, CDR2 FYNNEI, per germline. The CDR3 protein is CASSPLDRGIYGYTF. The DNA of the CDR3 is TGTGCCAGCAGCCCTTTAGACAGGGGAATTTATGGCTACACCTTC.

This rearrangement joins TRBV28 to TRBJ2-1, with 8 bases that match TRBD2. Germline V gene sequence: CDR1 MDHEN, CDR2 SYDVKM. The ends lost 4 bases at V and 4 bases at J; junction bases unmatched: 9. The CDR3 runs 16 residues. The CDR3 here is CASSSSGGELYNEQFF. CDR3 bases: TGTGCCAGCAGTTCCTCGGGGGGGGAGTTATACAATGAGCAGTTCTTC. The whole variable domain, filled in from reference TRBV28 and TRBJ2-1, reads DVKVTQSSRYLVKRTGEKVFLECVQDMDHENMFWYRQDPGLGLRLIYFSYDVKMKEKGDIPEGYSVSREKKERFSLILESASTNQTSMYLCASSSSGGELYNEQFFGPGTRLTVL.

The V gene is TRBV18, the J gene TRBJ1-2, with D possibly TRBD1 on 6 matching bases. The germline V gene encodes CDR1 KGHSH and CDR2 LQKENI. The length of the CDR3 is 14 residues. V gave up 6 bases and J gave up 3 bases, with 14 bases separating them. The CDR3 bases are TGTGCCAGCTCGATCAGGGGACAAGACTATGGCTACACCTTC. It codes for CASSIRGQDYGYTF.

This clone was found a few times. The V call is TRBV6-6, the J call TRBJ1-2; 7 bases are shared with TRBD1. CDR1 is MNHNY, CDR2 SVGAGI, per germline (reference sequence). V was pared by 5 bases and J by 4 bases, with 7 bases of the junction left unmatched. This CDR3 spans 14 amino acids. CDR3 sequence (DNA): TGTGCCAGCAGTCGACAGGGCCAGGCCTATGGCTACACCTTC. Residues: CASSRQGQAYGYTF.

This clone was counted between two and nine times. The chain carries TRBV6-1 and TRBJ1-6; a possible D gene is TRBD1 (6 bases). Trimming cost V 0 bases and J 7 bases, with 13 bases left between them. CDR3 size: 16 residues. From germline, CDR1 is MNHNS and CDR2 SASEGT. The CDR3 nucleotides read TGTGCCAGCAGTGAAGCGGGGGCAGGGAGCAATTCACCCCTCCACTTT. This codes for CASSEAGAGSNSPLHF.

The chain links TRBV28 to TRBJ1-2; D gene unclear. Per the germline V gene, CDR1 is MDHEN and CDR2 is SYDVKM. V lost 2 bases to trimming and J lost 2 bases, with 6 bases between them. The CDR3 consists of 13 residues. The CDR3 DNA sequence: TGTGCCAGCAGTTTAAGCCCGAACTATGGCTACACCTTC. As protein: CASSLSPNYGYTF.

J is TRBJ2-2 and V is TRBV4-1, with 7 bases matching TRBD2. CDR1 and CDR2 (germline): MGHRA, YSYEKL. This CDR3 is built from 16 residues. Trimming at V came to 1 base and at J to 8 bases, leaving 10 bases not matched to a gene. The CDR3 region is CASSQVLRRETGELFF. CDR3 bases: TGCGCCAGCAGCCAAGTCCTCAGGCGGGAGACGGGGGAGCTGTTTTTT.

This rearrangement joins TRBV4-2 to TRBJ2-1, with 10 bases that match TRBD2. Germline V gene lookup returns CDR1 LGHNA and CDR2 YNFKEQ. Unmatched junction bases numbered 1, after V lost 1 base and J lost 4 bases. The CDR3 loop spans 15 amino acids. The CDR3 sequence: CASSQGSGGYNEQFF. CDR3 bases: TGTGCCAGCAGCCAAGGTAGCGGGGGGTACAATGAGCAGTTCTTC.

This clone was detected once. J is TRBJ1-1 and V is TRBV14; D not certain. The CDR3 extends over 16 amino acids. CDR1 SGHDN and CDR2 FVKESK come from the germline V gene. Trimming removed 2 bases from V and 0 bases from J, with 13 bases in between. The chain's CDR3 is CASSQLGWQMNTEAFF. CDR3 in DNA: TGTGCCAGCAGCCAACTAGGATGGCAAATGAACACTGAAGCTTTCTTT.